The present entry profiles one T cell receptor beta chain with its context. The unsorted PBMC replicate PCRs were performed with roughly 280 ng DNA, around 30,000 T cell genomes. As processed by the authors: Filtering differed, since immunoSEQ gave only junction sequences and no quality scores. Assay: immunoSEQ multiplex PCR; the TCRdb copy retains only in-frame clones and omits some. V, J and clone size are those of that table, while D and trimming were read from the DNA. The table has around 510,000 clones, around 78% seen once; the top ten hold around 12%. This record comes from a study of shared clonotypes between healthy human individuals. The length of the CDR3 is 13 residues. V lost 8 bases and J 0 bases, leaving 5 bases between the germline ends. From germline, CDR1 is MNHEY and CDR2 SVGAGI.

This rearrangement joins TRBV6-5 to TRBJ2-6; unclear D gene. This TCR was sampled from a woman in her 40s in good health. Some clones in this sample may be carry-over from other donors' samples. Source material: PBMCs. The CDR3 loop is CASGSSGANVLTF. DNA for the CDR3: TGTGCCAGCGGGTCCTCTGGGGCCAACGTCCTGACTTTC.